This T cell receptor beta chain originates from a study of CD8 T cells in Susac syndrome (dated 2019 in TCRdb). For context, the study as a whole: Among the sequenced Susac syndrome patients, about 6 had clinically active disease and 8 or 9 were in clinical remission. At blood withdrawal, Susac syndrome patients were therapy-naive, treated with corticosteroids (with IVIg additionally given to some), or treated with IVIg alone. The study used repertoire sequencing to test whether antigen drove CD8+ T cell activation and differentiation in Susac syndrome. Clonality of the CD8+ T cell repertoire was compared between about a dozen healthy donors, about 14 Susac syndrome patients and 15 multiple sclerosis patients.

RNA was extracted with the RNeasy kit and roughly 0.5 to 1 ug was reverse transcribed using random hexamers. The immunoSEQ multiplex PCR assay, covering 54 Vbeta and 13 Jbeta segments, was used to amplify TCR beta CDR3 regions. To correct PCR amplification bias, a synthetic template baseline was used for both primer optimization and computational correction. The published analysis was carried out like this. Reads were annotated to V, D and J genes per IMGT and analyzed with immunoSEQ Analyzer, keeping only productive sequences. Clonality was computed as one minus Shannon entropy normalized by log2 of the number of productive unique sequences. Public and private clones were assessed among the 100 most prevalent clones of each patient and control. A clone was defined as Susac-specific if it was absent from the healthy and MS cohorts, from some 1,100 published viral clones and from other ImmuneACCESS disease sequences. The raw public reads went through TCRdb reprocessing: fastp at Q25, MiXCR clone calling, in-frame beta chains kept. Rows with a matching CDR3 protein are joined into one entry that keeps the most common DNA and genes. TCRdb's processing, not the authors', yielded these V and J calls. This sample is represented by 95,000 to 150,000 distinct CDR3 sequences; around 94% of them were singletons. Of the sample, about 0.2% falls within the top ten clones.

Based on the germline V gene (reference sequence), the CDR1 and CDR2 sequences are LNHDA and SQIVND. The CDR3, cysteine through phenylalanine, is 12 amino acids long. Left in the record is the CDR3 DNA by itself, 36 bases read in frame from the first base. Trimming removed 11 bases from V and 4 bases from J, leaving 13 bases between the germline ends. Overall study results and their limits: The study acknowledged that relatively few individuals were included in the TCR sequencing and HLA analysis. Clonal expansion was observed in Susac syndrome CD8+ repertoires, with the highest expansion in CD8+ TEMRA cells and greater expansion in clinically active than in remitting patients. Sixteen Susac-specific public clones were identified in the total CD8+ repertoire, and roughly five Susac-specific public clones were identified in the CD8+ TEMRA repertoire.

About this clonotype: No antigen is known for it. Base quality data are lacking; no much larger clone is found one base away.

High-throughput TCR beta sequencing profiled peripheral blood CD8+ and CD4+ T cells from healthy donors, Susac syndrome patients and multiple sclerosis patients. The Susac syndrome patients fulfilled recently defined diagnostic criteria for either definite or probable disease. Bulk CD8+ and CD4+ T cells were purified magnetically by negative isolation, whereas CD8+ TEMRA cells were enriched by FACS. Blood was collected in EDTA tubes and processed within 24 hours, with PBMCs isolated through density gradient centrifugation. PBMCs intended for TCR sequencing were cryopreserved in liquid nitrogen and thawed later in a water bath at 37 degrees C. Purity of sorted or isolated CD4+, CD8+ and CD8+ TEMRA cells was at least 90%.

The clonotype originates from a human donor with Susac syndrome. Recombination joined TRBV19 with TRBJ2-3, and the D gene may be TRBD1, 6 bases matching. The sequenced material came from CD8+ T cells from PBMCs. The DNA sequence reads TGTGCCTCCAGGGGAGAGCCAGATACGCAGTATTTT. Its product reads: CASRGEPDTQYF.